What follows are 8 T cell receptor beta chains derived from one specimen sequenced in a study of shared clonotypes between healthy human individuals. As defined, naive CD8 cells were CD45RO-negative and positively selected for CCR7, with terminally differentiated effector memory CD45RA+ cells excluded. Some clones are missing from TCRdb's copy, which holds only in-frame ones; the method was immunoSEQ multiplex PCR. The data show hundreds of thousands of clones, with about 96% seen just once and more than 0.085% held by the top ten. Sequences were obtained from naive CD8+ T cells sorted from blood. These TCRs come from a woman in her 30s in good health.

The chain links TRBV7-9 to TRBJ2-1; D ambiguous. This CDR3 contains 15 residues. Germline V gene data show CDR1 as SEHNR and CDR2 as FQNEAQ (reference sequence). Trimming stripped 4 bases from V and 0 bases from J, with 10 bases between. CDR3 in DNA: TGTGCCAGCAGCTCGACTCTGAGCTCCTACAATGAGCAGTTCTTC. It specifies CASSSTLSSYNEQFF.

V usage is TRBV28 and J usage is TRBJ2-7, with D possibly TRBD1 on 6 matching bases. The CDR3 consists of 13 residues. Trimming pared 5 bases from V and 7 bases from J, leaving 15 bases between. CDR1 and CDR2 (germline): MDHEN, SYDVKM. CDR3 DNA: TGTGCCAGCAGTGTACAGGGTTCGGGAGAGCAGTACTTC. Protein product: CASSVQGSGEQYF. Full variable domain (rest looked up from reference TRBV28 and TRBJ2-7): DVKVTQSSRYLVKRTGEKVFLECVQDMDHENMFWYRQDPGLGLRLIYFSYDVKMKEKGDIPEGYSVSREKKERFSLILESASTNQTSMYLCASSVQGSGEQYFGPGTRLTVT.

V and J are TRBV9 and TRBJ1-3; D uncertain. CDR3 size: 13 residues. Germline V lookup: CDR1 SGDLS, CDR2 YYNGEE. V gave up 0 bases and J gave up 5 bases, with 6 bases separating them. The CDR3 bases are TGTGCCAGCAGCGTAGGAGGAAGAAACACCATATATTTT. Its translation: CASSVGGRNTIYF.

The J gene is TRBJ2-3, the V gene TRBV2; either TRBD1 or TRBD2 may fit D (5 bases each). V gave up 2 bases and J gave up 4 bases, with 13 bases separating them. Germline V gene lookup returns CDR1 SNHLY and CDR2 FYNNEI. The length of the CDR3 is 15 residues. The CDR3 here is CASSEQGDVPDTQYF. The DNA for the CDR3 is TGTGCCAGCAGTGAACAGGGAGATGTCCCAGATACGCAGTATTTT.

The chain joins TRBV5-1 to TRBJ2-7, with TRBD2 matching over 10 bases. There are 14 residues in the CDR3. From germline, CDR1 is SGHRS and CDR2 YFSETQ. After removal of 8 bases from V and 4 bases from J, the junction contained 9 bases not matched to a gene. CDR3 amino acids: CASTLAGGTYEQYF. Written as DNA, the CDR3 is TGCGCCAGTACTTTAGCGGGAGGCACGTACGAGCAGTACTTC.

This chain connects TRBV13 to TRBJ2-1, with D possibly being TRBD1 or TRBD2 (5 bases each). V gave up 1 base and J gave up 10 bases, with 8 bases separating them. The CDR3 covers 12 residues. Germline V gene lookup returns CDR1 PRHDT and CDR2 FYEKMQ (reference sequence). The chain's CDR3 is CASSLDGDEQFF. CDR3 nucleotide sequence: TGTGCCAGCAGCTTAGACGGGGACGAGCAGTTCTTC.

With respect to this clone: The same CDR3 also results from other DNA sequences found in this sample. This chain links TRBV9 with TRBJ2-7, with D possibly being TRBD2 (6 bases). Germline V gene data show CDR1 as SGDLS and CDR2 as YYNGEE. The CDR3 extends over 13 amino acids. Trimming pared 0 bases from V and 2 bases from J, leaving 6 bases between. DNA for the CDR3: TGTGCCAGCAGCGTAGGCGGGACCTACGAGCAGTACTTC. Encoded protein: CASSVGGTYEQYF.

V and J are TRBV6-4 and TRBJ2-7; TRBD2 aligns across 9 bases. Germline V CDR1 and CDR2: MRHNA, SNTAGT. With 7 bases clipped from V and 3 bases from J, the junction kept 4 bases outside the gene matches. The CDR3 covers 13 residues. This CDR3 is CASTGTSSYEQYF. The CDR3 DNA follows: TGTGCCAGCACTGGGACTAGCAGCTACGAGCAGTACTTC.